This T cell receptor beta chain was sequenced in a study of blood T cell repertoires in COVID-19 (dated by TCRdb to the early 2020s). For the wider study: Samples from collaborators originated in the United States, Italy and Spain and spanned both the acute and convalescent phases of COVID-19. The prospective study material was composed of cDNA or gDNA derived from T cells, B-cell-depleted T cells, or PBMCs. The dataset comprised deeply sampled blood TCRbeta repertoires from subjects exposed to, actively infected with, or recovered from COVID-19. The repertoires were released in a freely available public database intended as a resource for research on the immune response to SARS-CoV-2. The samples were drawn from two sources: the first 160 participants of the ongoing ImmuneRACE study, and 1,254 subjects contributed by 6 global collaborators. A de-identified subject ID, COVID-19 status, age in years and sex were almost always included in the sample metadata. Where available, HLA class I and class II types were taken from metadata supplied by the sample provider and were not determined by assay-based typing.

Comment on this clone: Its antigen has not been determined. Nothing much larger sits one base from this clone, and base qualities are not available.

Each collaborating institution followed its own protocols to collect whole blood in K2EDTA tubes. For TCRbeta analysis, collaborators shipped samples in one of three forms: frozen whole blood, isolated PBMCs, or DNA extracted from either of those sample types. General conclusions and limits of the study: The amount of clinical and demographic metadata varied by source and participant and was provided uncurated.

Via the germline V gene (reference sequence), CDR1 is PRHDT and CDR2 FYEKMQ. V is trimmed back by 4 bases and J by 4 bases, and the junction contains 6 bases that no gene match accounts for. Spanning cysteine to phenylalanine, the CDR3 consists of 16 amino acids. CDR3 DNA is the only sequence kept; it has 48 bases, read in frame from the first base. The immunoSEQ Assay, a bias-controlled multiplex PCR, was used to amplify TCRbeta CDR3 regions from genomic DNA. The source study handled its data this way. Within the assay, amplification of reference gene primers was used to estimate how many nucleated cells each sample contained. To quantify the absolute abundance of each unique TCRbeta CDR3 rearrangement, sequence reads were collapsed and filtered. For each sample, productive Simpson clonality was calculated by taking the square root of Simpson's diversity index across productive rearrangements. This is the immuneACCESS table as TCRdb keeps it, with only in-frame sequences that have V and J called. A part of the clones is gone; compared with another copy, unresolved V genes explain less than half, and the rest is unexplained. V and J calls and clone size are given by that table; D and trimming were obtained from the DNA. Recorded for this sample are approximately 97,000 clones; approximately 90% of them occurred a single time. The ten top clones hold about 1.7% of the sample.

The V and J segments used are TRBV13 and TRBJ2-3; a stretch of 12 junction bases matches TRBD2. The sequence was obtained from a man aged 60 to 75 with acute or convalescent COVID-19. The sample consisted of peripheral blood. In nucleotides, the sequence is TGTGCCAGCAGCTGGACTACTAGCGGGGGGCCAGATACGCAGTATTTT. Its product reads: CASSWTTSGGPDTQYF.